The 12 T cell receptor beta chains in this list originate from one sample, sequenced in a study of radiation and T cells in renal cell carcinoma. Time point described: blood 2 weeks post-SBRT. Treatment reported: 15 Gy SBRT to primary tumor, nephrectomy 4 weeks later. The assay was immunoSEQ multiplex PCR, and TCRdb's table has in-frame clones only and misses some. The sample has about 49,000 clones, approximately 80% seen once; the top ten hold roughly 30%. Sequenced material: blood, taken from a patient whose treatment included radiotherapy and nephrectomy. The receptors shown here come from a woman in her seventies with renal cell carcinoma.

This clone was seen once. The chain recombines TRBV5-4 with TRBJ2-7, with D possibly TRBD2 on 5 matching bases. There are 15 residues in the CDR3. Germline V gene data show CDR1 as SGHNT and CDR2 as YYREEE (reference sequence). V was trimmed by 0 bases and J by 5 bases, leaving 15 bases between them. The CDR3 region is CASSLVLKGADEQYF. The CDR3 DNA reads as TGTGCCAGCAGCTTGGTATTGAAGGGAGCGGACGAGCAGTACTTC.

This clone was counted at least ten times. The V gene is TRBV11-3, the J gene TRBJ2-1; 9 bases map to TRBD2. The germline gives CDR1 SGHNT, CDR2 YENEEA. V lost 5 bases to trimming and J lost 1 base; unmatched junction nucleotides: 3. The CDR3 loop spans 15 amino acids. This CDR3 is CASSPAGGSYNEQFF. CDR3 in DNA: TGTGCCAGCAGCCCGGCGGGGGGGTCCTACAATGAGCAGTTCTTC.

This clone has a single count. The chain links TRBV30 to TRBJ2-1; 7 positions agree with TRBD2. Per germline, CDR1 GTSNPN and CDR2 SVGIG (reference sequence). The V and J ends lost 3 bases and 0 bases, in that order; junction bases with no gene match: 23. The CDR3 spans 21 residues. CDR3 amino acids: CAWSLSGVMNGRDYSYNEQFF. In DNA, the CDR3 is TGTGCCTGGAGCCTAAGCGGGGTCATGAACGGGAGAGACTACTCCTACAATGAGCAGTTCTTC.

The rearrangement links TRBV4-3 to TRBJ2-7, with D perhaps matching TRBD1 (5 bases). V was cut by 0 bases and J by 4 bases, with 13 bases left in between. The germline V gene encodes CDR1 LGHNA and CDR2 YSLEER. The CDR3 contains 15 residues. The DNA of the CDR3 is TGCGCCAGCAGCCAAGATCTAGAAGGGGAATACGAGCAGTACTTC. Translation gives CASSQDLEGEYEQYF.

The rearrangement uses TRBV7-9 and TRBJ1-3; TRBD2 is a possible D gene (5 bases). The DNA end is more similar to TRBJ2-2, so the J call may be wrong. CDR1 is SEHNR, CDR2 FQNEAQ, per germline (reference sequence). The CDR3 runs to 16 residues. As DNA, the CDR3 is TGTGCCAGCAGCTTAGCCGGCCTAGCAAACACCGGGGAGCTGTTTTTT. Amino acid sequence: CASSLAGLANTGELFF.

This chain connects TRBV4-3 to TRBJ1-3, with unresolved D. The V gene's germline CDR1 is LGHNA and CDR2 YSLEER. V was cut by 0 bases and J by 0 bases, with 12 bases left in between. The CDR3 is 17 amino acids. The CDR3 coding sequence is TGCGCCAGCAGCCAAGATATTCCCACCAGCTCTGGAAACACCATATATTTT. Its protein product is CASSQDIPTSSGNTIYF.

The chain has TRBV5-1 and TRBJ2-5, with 9 bases aligning to TRBD2. The J call may be faulty, since TRBJ2-7 better matches the DNA end. The CDR3 spans 14 residues. Germline V gene sequence: CDR1 SGHRS, CDR2 YFSETQ. The CDR3 loop reads CASSLVSGSYEQYF. The CDR3 bases are TGCGCCAGCAGCTTGGTTAGCGGGAGTTACGAGCAGTACTTC.

This clone was seen more than once but under ten times. The chain recombines TRBV12-1 with TRBJ1-1; TRBD1, the table's D call, lacks a check against the DNA. TRBV12-1 counts as a pseudogene. There are 16 residues in the CDR3. For the CDR3, the DNA is TGTGCCAGCAGCTTGAGGACAGGGGGCTCGGAGACTGAAGCTTTCTTT. Translated, it gives CASSLRTGGSETEAFF.

V gene TRBV7-2 combines with J gene TRBJ2-2; unclear D gene. The CDR3 consists of 16 residues. Germline V gene lookup returns CDR1 SGHTA and CDR2 FQGNSA. The V end lost 1 base, the J end lost 3 bases, and 12 bases lay between the germline ends. CDR3 sequence (DNA): TGTGCCAGCAGCTTAGGGTCCCCCCGGGACACCGGGGAGCTGTTTTTT. Its translation is CASSLGSPRDTGELFF.

This clone was seen a few times. The V call is TRBV4-2, the J call TRBJ1-5; no clear D gene. The CDR3 runs 13 residues. Trimming left V 0 bases short and J 6 bases short, with 6 bases between. Germline V gene data show CDR1 as LGHNA and CDR2 as YNFKEQ. The CDR3 DNA is TGTGCCAGCAGCCAAGATACCGGTCAGCCCCAGCATTTT. Its protein product is CASSQDTGQPQHF.

J is TRBJ2-4 and V is TRBV19; D is unresolved. The CDR3 loop spans 13 amino acids. From germline, CDR1 is LNHDA and CDR2 SQIVND (reference sequence). V lost 7 bases to trimming and J lost 14 bases, with 21 bases between them. The CDR3 loop reads CASNPDGSGKKYF. As DNA, the CDR3 is TGTGCCAGTAACCCAGACGGCTCTGGGAAAAAGTACTTC.

In its sample, this clone was seen once. The V gene is TRBV2, the J gene TRBJ2-7; D might be TRBD1 or TRBD2, each matching 5 bases. The length of the CDR3 is 13 residues. The germline V gene has CDR1 SNHLY and CDR2 FYNNEI. V lost 5 bases and J 6 bases, leaving 14 bases between the germline ends. The CDR3 protein is CASSPSGLGEQYF. As DNA, the CDR3 is TGTGCCAGCAGTCCATCGGGGCTCGGCGAGCAGTACTTC.